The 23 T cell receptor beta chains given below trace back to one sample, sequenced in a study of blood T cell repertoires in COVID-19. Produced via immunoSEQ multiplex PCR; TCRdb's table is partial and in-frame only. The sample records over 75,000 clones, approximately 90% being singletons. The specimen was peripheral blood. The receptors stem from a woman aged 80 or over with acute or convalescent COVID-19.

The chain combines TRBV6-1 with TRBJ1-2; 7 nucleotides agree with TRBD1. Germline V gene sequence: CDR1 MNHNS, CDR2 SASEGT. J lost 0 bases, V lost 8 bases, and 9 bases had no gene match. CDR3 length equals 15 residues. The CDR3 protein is CASLRTGETNYGYTF. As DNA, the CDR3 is TGTGCCAGCCTCAGGACAGGAGAGACTAACTATGGCTACACCTTC.

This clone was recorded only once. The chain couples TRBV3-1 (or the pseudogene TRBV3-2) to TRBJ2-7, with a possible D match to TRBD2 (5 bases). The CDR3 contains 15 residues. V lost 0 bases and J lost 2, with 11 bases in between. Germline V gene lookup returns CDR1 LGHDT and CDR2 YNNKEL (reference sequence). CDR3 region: CASSQDPGFPYEQYF. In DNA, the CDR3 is TGTGCCAGCAGCCAAGATCCGGGGTTCCCCTACGAGCAGTACTTC.

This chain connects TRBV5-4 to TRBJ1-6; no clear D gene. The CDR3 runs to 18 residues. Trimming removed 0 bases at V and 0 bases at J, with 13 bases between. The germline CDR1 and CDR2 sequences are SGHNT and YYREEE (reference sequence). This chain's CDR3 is CASSLVGILTSYNSPLHF. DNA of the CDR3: TGTGCCAGCAGCTTGGTGGGCATCCTAACCTCCTATAATTCACCCCTCCACTTT.

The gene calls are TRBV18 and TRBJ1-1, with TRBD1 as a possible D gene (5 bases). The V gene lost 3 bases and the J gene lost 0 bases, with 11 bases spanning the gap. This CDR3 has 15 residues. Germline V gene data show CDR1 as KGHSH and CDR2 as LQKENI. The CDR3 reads CASSPSQDLNTEAFF. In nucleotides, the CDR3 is TGTGCCAGCTCACCCTCACAGGATTTGAACACTGAAGCTTTCTTT.

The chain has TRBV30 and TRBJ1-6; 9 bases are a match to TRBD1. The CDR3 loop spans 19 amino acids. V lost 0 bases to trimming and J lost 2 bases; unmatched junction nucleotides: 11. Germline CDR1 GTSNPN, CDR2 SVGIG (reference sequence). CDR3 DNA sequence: TGTGCCTGGAGTGTAATATCTTGGACAGGGGCGGCCTATAATTCACCCCTCCACTTT. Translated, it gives CAWSVISWTGAAYNSPLHF.

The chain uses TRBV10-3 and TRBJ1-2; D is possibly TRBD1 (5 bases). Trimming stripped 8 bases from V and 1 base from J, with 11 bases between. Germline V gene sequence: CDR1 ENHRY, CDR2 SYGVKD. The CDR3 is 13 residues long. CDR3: CAIGGGVNYGYTF. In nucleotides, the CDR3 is TGTGCCATCGGTGGGGGAGTTAACTATGGCTACACCTTC.

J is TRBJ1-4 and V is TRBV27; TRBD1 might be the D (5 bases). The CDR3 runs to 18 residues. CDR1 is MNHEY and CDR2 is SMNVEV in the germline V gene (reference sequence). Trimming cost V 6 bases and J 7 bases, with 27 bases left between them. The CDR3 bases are TGTGCCAGCAGCCTCTCTAGCGGGACCTCGTTTCTGGGTGAAAAACTGTTTTTT. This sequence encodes CASSLSSGTSFLGEKLFF. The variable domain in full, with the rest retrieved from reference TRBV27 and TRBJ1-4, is EAQVTQNPRYLITVTGKKLTVTCSQNMNHEYMSWYRQDPGLGLRQIYYSMNVEVTDKGDVPEGYKVSRKEKRNFPLILESPSPNQTSLYFCASSLSSGTSFLGEKLFFGSGTQLSVL.

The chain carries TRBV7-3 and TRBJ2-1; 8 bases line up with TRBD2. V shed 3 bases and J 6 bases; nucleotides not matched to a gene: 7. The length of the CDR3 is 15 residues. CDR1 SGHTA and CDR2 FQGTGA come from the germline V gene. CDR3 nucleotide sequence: TGTGCCAGCAGCTTGACTAGCGAGAAATCCAATGAGCAGTTCTTC. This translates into CASSLTSEKSNEQFF.

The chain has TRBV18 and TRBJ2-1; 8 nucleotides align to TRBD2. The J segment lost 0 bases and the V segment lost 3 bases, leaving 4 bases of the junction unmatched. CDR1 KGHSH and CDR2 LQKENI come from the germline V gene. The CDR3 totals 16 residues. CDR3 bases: TGTGCCAGCTCACCTACTAGCGGAGGCTCCTACAATGAGCAGTTCTTC. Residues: CASSPTSGGSYNEQFF.

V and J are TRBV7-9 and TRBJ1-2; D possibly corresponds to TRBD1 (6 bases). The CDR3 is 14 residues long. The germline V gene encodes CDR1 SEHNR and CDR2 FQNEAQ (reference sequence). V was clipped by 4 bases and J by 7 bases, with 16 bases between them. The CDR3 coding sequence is TGTGCCAGCAGCTCGCGCCTGGACAGTCGTGGCTACACCTTC. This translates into CASSSRLDSRGYTF.

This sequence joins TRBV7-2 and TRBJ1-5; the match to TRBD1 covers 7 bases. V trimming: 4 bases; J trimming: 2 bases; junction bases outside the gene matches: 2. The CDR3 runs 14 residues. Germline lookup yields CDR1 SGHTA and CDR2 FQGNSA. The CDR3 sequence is CASSSTGGNQPQHF. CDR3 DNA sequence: TGTGCCAGCAGCTCTACAGGGGGCAATCAGCCCCAGCATTTT.

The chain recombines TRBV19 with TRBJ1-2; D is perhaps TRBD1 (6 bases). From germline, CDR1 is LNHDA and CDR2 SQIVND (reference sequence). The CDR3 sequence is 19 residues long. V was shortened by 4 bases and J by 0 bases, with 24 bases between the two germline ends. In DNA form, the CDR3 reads TGTGCCAGTAGTACCAGAGGACAGCGCGACAGCCGATCTAACTATGGCTACACCTTC. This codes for CASSTRGQRDSRSNYGYTF.

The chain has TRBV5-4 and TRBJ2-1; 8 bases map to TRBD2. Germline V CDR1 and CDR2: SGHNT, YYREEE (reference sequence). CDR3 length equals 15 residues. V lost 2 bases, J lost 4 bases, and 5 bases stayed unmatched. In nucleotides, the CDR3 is TGTGCCAGCAGCTTTAAGCGGGGGAGTTACAATGAGCAGTTCTTC. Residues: CASSFKRGSYNEQFF.

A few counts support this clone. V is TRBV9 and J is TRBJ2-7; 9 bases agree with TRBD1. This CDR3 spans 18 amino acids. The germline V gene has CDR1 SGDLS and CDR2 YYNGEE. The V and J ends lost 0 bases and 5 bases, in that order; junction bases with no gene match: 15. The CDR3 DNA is TGTGCCAGCAGCGTAGCCCCGACAGGGGGAGCTTTGGGAAACGAGCAGTACTTC. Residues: CASSVAPTGGALGNEQYF.

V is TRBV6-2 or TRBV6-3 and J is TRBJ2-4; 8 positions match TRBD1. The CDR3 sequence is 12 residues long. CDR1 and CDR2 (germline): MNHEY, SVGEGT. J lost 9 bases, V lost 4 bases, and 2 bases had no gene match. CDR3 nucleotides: TGTGCCAGCAGTTTACAGGGGGTCATTCAGTACTTC. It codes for CASSLQGVIQYF.

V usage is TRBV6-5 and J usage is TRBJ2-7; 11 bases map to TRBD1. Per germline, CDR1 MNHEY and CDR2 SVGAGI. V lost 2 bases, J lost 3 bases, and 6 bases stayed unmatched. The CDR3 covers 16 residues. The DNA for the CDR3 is TGTGCCAGCAGTTACGGAGTAGGGACAGGGGGCTACGAGCAGTACTTC. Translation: CASSYGVGTGGYEQYF.

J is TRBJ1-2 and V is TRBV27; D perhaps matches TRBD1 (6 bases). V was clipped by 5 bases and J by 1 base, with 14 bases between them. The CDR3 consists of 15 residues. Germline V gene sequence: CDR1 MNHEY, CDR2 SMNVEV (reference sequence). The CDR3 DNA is TGTGCCAGCAGTGCTTCGGACAGAAGTAACTATGGCTACACCTTC. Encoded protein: CASSASDRSNYGYTF.

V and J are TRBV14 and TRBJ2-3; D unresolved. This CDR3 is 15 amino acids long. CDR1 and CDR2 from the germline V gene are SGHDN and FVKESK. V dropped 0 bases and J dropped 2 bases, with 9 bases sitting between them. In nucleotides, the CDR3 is TGTGCCAGCAGCCAAGATCGGGTACTCACAGATACGCAGTATTTT. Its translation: CASSQDRVLTDTQYF.

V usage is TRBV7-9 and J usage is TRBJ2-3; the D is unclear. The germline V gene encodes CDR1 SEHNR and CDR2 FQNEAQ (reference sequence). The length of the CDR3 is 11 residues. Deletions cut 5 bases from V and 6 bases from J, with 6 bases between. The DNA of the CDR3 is TGTGCCAGCAGCCCCCAGGATACGCAGTATTTT. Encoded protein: CASSPQDTQYF.

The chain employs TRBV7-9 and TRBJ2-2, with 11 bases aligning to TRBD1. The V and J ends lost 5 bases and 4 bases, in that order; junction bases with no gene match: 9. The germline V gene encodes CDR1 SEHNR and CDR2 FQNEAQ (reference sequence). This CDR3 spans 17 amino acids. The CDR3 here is CASSPLFGTGGTGELFF. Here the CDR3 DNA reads TGTGCCAGCAGCCCGCTATTTGGGACAGGGGGCACCGGGGAGCTGTTTTTT. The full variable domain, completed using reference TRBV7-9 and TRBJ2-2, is DTGVSQNPRHKITKRGQNVTFRCDPISEHNRLYWYRQTLGQGPEFLTYFQNEAQLEKSRLLSDRFSAERPKGSFSTLEIQRTEQGDSAMYLCASSPLFGTGGTGELFFGEGSRLTVL.

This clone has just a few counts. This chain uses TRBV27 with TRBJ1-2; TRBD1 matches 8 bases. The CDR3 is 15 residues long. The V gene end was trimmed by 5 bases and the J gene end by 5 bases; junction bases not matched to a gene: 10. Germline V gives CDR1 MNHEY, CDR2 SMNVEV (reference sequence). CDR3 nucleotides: TGTGCCAGCAGTCCCTGGACAGGGAAAGAGTATGGCTACACCTTC. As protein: CASSPWTGKEYGYTF.

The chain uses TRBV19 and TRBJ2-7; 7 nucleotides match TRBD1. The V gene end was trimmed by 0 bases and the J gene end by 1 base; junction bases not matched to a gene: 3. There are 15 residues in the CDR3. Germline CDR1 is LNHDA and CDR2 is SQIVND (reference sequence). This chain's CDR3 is CASSIDADRSYEQYF. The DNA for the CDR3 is TGTGCCAGTAGTATAGACGCGGACAGGTCCTACGAGCAGTACTTC. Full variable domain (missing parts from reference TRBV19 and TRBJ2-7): DGGITQSPKYLFRKEGQNVTLSCEQNLNHDAMYWYRQDPGQGLRLIYYSQIVNDFQKGDIAEGYSVSREKKESFPLTVTSAQKNPTAFYLCASSIDADRSYEQYFGPGTRLTVT.

In DNA form, the CDR3 reads TGCGCCAGCAGCCAATCAGAAGTTACTAATGAAAAACTGTTTTTT. It translates to CASSQSEVTNEKLFF. V usage is TRBV4-1 and J usage is TRBJ1-4, with unresolved D. Looked up from germline, CDR1 is MGHRA and CDR2 is YSYEKL. The CDR3 contains 15 residues. Trimming stripped 2 bases from V and 2 bases from J, with 9 bases between.